The next 13 T cell receptor beta chains were all read from a single sample in a study of radiation and T cells in renal cell carcinoma. Sequenced by immunoSEQ multiplex PCR; TCRdb stores in-frame clones only, minus some. The sample has 50,000 to 70,000 clones, around three quarters seen once. The time point denotes: blood 4 weeks post-SBRT, at nephrectomy. Described treatment: 15 Gy SBRT to primary tumor, nephrectomy 4 weeks later. The material sequenced was blood, taken from a patient whose treatment included radiotherapy and nephrectomy. Source of these receptors: a man in his 60s with renal cell carcinoma.

The gene calls are TRBV10-3 and TRBJ2-1, with 8 bases lining up with TRBD1. The CDR3 consists of 16 residues. Germline lookup yields CDR1 ENHRY and CDR2 SYGVKD. V lost 4 bases to trimming and J lost 6 bases; unmatched junction nucleotides: 11. For the CDR3, the DNA is TGTGCCATCAGTGGTGCTGGGACAGGCCTTTCCAATGAGCAGTTCTTC. This translates into CAISGAGTGLSNEQFF.

Remarks on this clone: The same CDR3 can be traced to other DNA sequences in this sample. The chain recombines TRBV28 with TRBJ2-5; 9 bases are a match to TRBD1. Germline values: CDR1 MDHEN, CDR2 SYDVKM. The CDR3 is 15 residues long. The ends lost 5 bases at V and 0 bases at J; junction bases unmatched: 4. The CDR3 spells CASSPGDRDQETQYF. CDR3 sequence (DNA): TGTGCCAGCAGTCCAGGGGACAGGGACCAAGAGACCCAGTACTTC. Full variable domain (outside the CDR3, taken from reference TRBV28 and TRBJ2-5): DVKVTQSSRYLVKRTGEKVFLECVQDMDHENMFWYRQDPGLGLRLIYFSYDVKMKEKGDIPEGYSVSREKKERFSLILESASTNQTSMYLCASSPGDRDQETQYFGPGTRLLVL.

V usage is TRBV7-2 and J usage is TRBJ1-5; D unclear. The CDR3 runs to 13 residues. Trimming took 5 bases from V and 11 from J, leaving 16 bases between them. Germline V gives CDR1 SGHTA, CDR2 FQGNSA. CDR3 sequence (DNA): TGTGCCAGCAGCCAACTTACACGGACGTCCCAGCATTTT. This translates into CASSQLTRTSQHF. Based on the CDR3 plus reference TRBV7-2 and TRBJ1-5, the full variable domain is GAGVSQSPSNKVTEKGKDVELRCDPISGHTALYWYRQSLGQGLEFLIYFQGNSAPDKSGLPSDRFSAERTGGSVSTLTIQRTQQEDSAVYLCASSQLTRTSQHFGDGTRLSIL.

The chain recombines TRBV9 with TRBJ2-3, with 10 bases that match TRBD2. Germline CDR1 and CDR2: SGDLS and YYNGEE. This CDR3 has 15 residues. Unmatched junction bases numbered 5, after V lost 4 bases and J lost 3 bases. The CDR3 here is CASSPASGGTDTQYF. The CDR3 region has the DNA TGTGCCAGCAGCCCCGCTAGCGGGGGTACAGATACGCAGTATTTT.

This clone showed up just once. The chain has TRBV6-5 and TRBJ1-5; TRBD1 matches 7 bases. CDR1 is MNHEY and CDR2 is SVGAGI in the germline V gene. V was pared by 4 bases and J by 4 bases, with 4 bases of the junction left unmatched. CDR3 length: 14 residues. The CDR3 DNA follows: TGTGCCAGCAGTTCGACAGGGACGAATCAGCCCCAGCATTTT. It translates to CASSSTGTNQPQHF.

The chain combines TRBV5-6 with TRBJ2-2; D is uncertain. Trimming removed 3 bases from V and 5 bases from J, with 17 bases in between. CDR3 size: 16 residues. The V gene's germline CDR1 is SGHDT and CDR2 YYEEEE. DNA for the CDR3: TGTGCCAGCAGCTGGGGTCTCTCGAAGGGAACCGGGGAGCTGTTTTTT. Translating gives CASSWGLSKGTGELFF.

This chain connects TRBV6-1 to TRBJ2-2; unclear D gene. Trimming shortened V by 7 bases and J by 1 base, and 10 bases separated the two germline ends. The CDR3 is 14 residues long. Per the germline V gene, CDR1 is MNHNS and CDR2 is SASEGT. CDR3 bases: TGTGCCAGCAACTTCGCCTTGAACACCGGGGAGCTGTTTTTT. Protein product: CASNFALNTGELFF.

To note about this clone: Other DNA sequences in this sample translate to the same CDR3. V usage is TRBV2 and J usage is TRBJ1-4, with D possibly TRBD1 on 5 matching bases. Trimming shortened V by 2 bases and J by 3 bases, and 10 bases separated the two germline ends. The CDR3 is 15 amino acids. Germline loops: CDR1 SNHLY, CDR2 FYNNEI. The CDR3 here is CASSEPGRANEKLFF. In nucleotides, the CDR3 is TGTGCCAGCAGTGAACCGGGGCGTGCTAATGAAAAACTGTTTTTT.

The chain links TRBV11-2 to TRBJ1-4, with a possible D match to TRBD1 (6 bases). This CDR3 spans 15 amino acids. The V and J ends lost 5 bases and 4 bases respectively, with 14 bases between them. From germline, CDR1 is SGHAT and CDR2 FQNNGV. CDR3 nucleotide sequence: TGTGCCAGCAGCCCACAGGGAGGTCGTAATGAAAAACTGTTTTTT. This codes for CASSPQGGRNEKLFF.

V is TRBV18 and J is TRBJ2-3, with D unresolved. The CDR3 length is 12 residues. In germline, CDR1 is KGHSH, CDR2 LQKENI. Trimming pared 6 bases from V and 6 bases from J, leaving 10 bases between. Here the CDR3 DNA reads TGTGCCAGCTCCCCTAACCAGGATACGCAGTATTTT. Protein product: CASSPNQDTQYF.

The rearrangement uses TRBV27 and TRBJ2-1; 10 nucleotides line up with TRBD2. This CDR3 region has 18 residues. Germline assignment: CDR1 MNHEY and CDR2 SMNVEV (reference sequence). V trimming: 2 bases; J trimming: 9 bases; junction bases outside the gene matches: 16. The CDR3 DNA is TGTGCCAGCAGTTTAAGGGCTTATCAAGCGGGAGGGCGGGTTGAGCAGTTCTTC. It is translated as CASSLRAYQAGGRVEQFF.

This clone was seen repeatedly, ten times or more. The rearrangement links TRBV29-1 to TRBJ2-1; TRBD1 agrees at 8 bases. The germline gives CDR1 SQVTM, CDR2 ANQGSEA. Trimming took 1 base from V and 0 from J; bases not matched to a gene: 5. The CDR3 runs 16 residues. The CDR3 reads CSVEVRDRSSYNEQFF. CDR3 nucleotide sequence: TGCAGCGTTGAAGTAAGGGACAGGAGCTCCTACAATGAGCAGTTCTTC.

This clone was counted once. The V call is TRBV27, the J call TRBJ1-1; a possible D gene is TRBD1 (5 bases). Germline V gene sequence: CDR1 MNHEY, CDR2 SMNVEV (reference sequence). V lost 2 bases, J lost 3 bases, and 7 bases lay in between. CDR3 length: 13 amino acids. DNA of the CDR3: TGTGCCAGCAGTTTAGGGGCAGACACTGAAGCTTTCTTT. Its protein product is CASSLGADTEAFF.